This TCR beta chain stems from a study of blood T cell repertoires in COVID-19. Study details: The cDNA or gDNA used as material had been derived from T cells, B-cell-depleted T cells, or PBMCs.

As originally analysed: Amplification with reference gene primers provided the estimates of nucleated cell counts. The assay was immunoSEQ multiplex PCR, and TCRdb's table has in-frame clones only and misses some. V, J and clone size reflect that table, while D and trimming were determined from the DNA. Counted here are about 170,000 clones, roughly four fifths occurring once; the ten biggest clones make up roughly 2.7%. This CDR3 contains 16 residues. Sequencing used peripheral blood. The V gene is TRBV21-1, the J gene TRBJ1-1; TRBD1 was called by the table and not checked on the DNA. TRBV21-1 is a pseudogene. The TCR originated in an elderly woman with COVID-19, enrolled during active disease. In DNA form, the CDR3 reads TGTGCCAGCAGCAAAAAACCGGACAGGGCTTCCACTGAAGCTTTCTTT. Translating it yields CASSKKPDRASTEAFF.